One sample yielded the 20 T cell receptor beta chains listed below, sequenced in a study of blood T cell repertoires in COVID-19. Measured with immunoSEQ multiplex PCR; TCRdb has only the in-frame clones, and not every one. The sample has about 150,000 clones, about 80% seen once. Sequenced input: PBMCs or T cells enriched from blood (not recorded which). These receptor sequences come from a man aged 50 to 60 who had recovered from COVID-19.

The rearrangement joins TRBV5-4 to TRBJ2-7, with 7 bases matching TRBD2. Germline V gene lookup returns CDR1 SGHNT and CDR2 YYREEE (reference sequence). The CDR3 loop spans 17 amino acids. Trimming took 4 bases from V and 3 from J; bases not matched to a gene: 16. The CDR3 spells CASSPPKRGTQVYEQYF. The CDR3, as DNA: TGTGCCAGCAGCCCCCCCAAGCGGGGAACACAGGTCTACGAGCAGTACTTC.

V gene TRBV6-1 combines with J gene TRBJ2-7; 7 bases map to TRBD2. Germline V gives CDR1 MNHNS, CDR2 SASEGT. The CDR3 covers 15 residues. Trimming cost V 1 base and J 3 bases; bases outside gene matches: 6. The CDR3 protein is CASSEGGGGSYEQYF. CDR3 in DNA: TGTGCCAGCAGTGAAGGGGGGGGAGGCAGCTACGAGCAGTACTTC.

This clone was seen once. The rearrangement uses TRBV11-2 and TRBJ2-1; tentatively, D is TRBD1 (6 bases). Germline CDR1 reads SGHAT; CDR2 reads FQNNGV. This CDR3 is 19 amino acids long. The V end lost 1 base, the J end lost 2 bases, and 21 bases lay between the germline ends. CDR3 residues: CASSLGRRTADSPYNEQFF. The DNA for the CDR3 is TGTGCCAGCAGCTTAGGGCGTCGGACAGCCGATAGCCCCTACAATGAGCAGTTCTTC.

This clone has just one count. The V call is TRBV30, the J call TRBJ1-1; D uncertain. The CDR3 contains 11 residues. Germline-derived CDR1 and CDR2 are GTSNPN and SVGIG (reference sequence). Trimming shortened V by 4 bases and J by 3 bases, and 6 bases separated the two germline ends. Written as DNA, the CDR3 is TGTGCCTGGAACGCGTACACTGAAGCTTTCTTT. Protein sequence: CAWNAYTEAFF.

V gene TRBV29-1 combines with J gene TRBJ1-2; TRBD1 agrees at 8 bases. This CDR3 region has 14 residues. V gave up 6 bases and J gave up 0 bases; unmatched junction bases: 6. Germline values: CDR1 SQVTM, CDR2 ANQGSEA. The CDR3 sequence is CSVVGQAPNYGYTF. The CDR3 nucleotides read TGCAGCGTCGTGGGACAGGCCCCTAACTATGGCTACACCTTC.

The V call is TRBV2, the J call TRBJ1-5; D may be TRBD1 (5 bases). V lost 3 bases to trimming and J lost 0 bases, with 15 bases between them. The CDR3 sequence is 17 residues long. CDR1 is SNHLY, CDR2 FYNNEI, per germline. This CDR3 is CASSEVSRGYSNQPQHF. The DNA of the CDR3 is TGTGCCAGCAGTGAGGTCAGCCGGGGGTATAGCAATCAGCCCCAGCATTTT.

This clone was observed a few times. The chain combines TRBV18 with TRBJ2-5, with D possibly TRBD1 on 5 matching bases. The CDR3 has 14 residues. Germline assignment: CDR1 KGHSH and CDR2 LQKENI. V lost 0 bases to trimming and J lost 7 bases, with 12 bases between them. As DNA, the CDR3 is TGTGCCAGCTCACCACCCCGCCAGGGTGGGACCCAGTACTTC. As protein: CASSPPRQGGTQYF.

The chain joins TRBV27 to TRBJ2-2; 7 nucleotides line up with TRBD1. CDR3 length equals 18 residues. Germline CDR1 and CDR2: MNHEY and SMNVEV (reference sequence). The trim removed 5 bases at V and 1 base at J, leaving 13 bases unmatched. CDR3 coding DNA: TGTGCCAGCAGTCCACCAAACCGACAGGGAAGGAACACCGGGGAGCTGTTTTTT. Protein sequence: CASSPPNRQGRNTGELFF.

This clone occurred once. The chain uses TRBV19 and TRBJ2-1; TRBD2 is a possible D gene (6 bases). The CDR3 has 14 residues. The V end was cut by 5 bases, the J end by 7 bases, with 15 bases between. The germline V gene encodes CDR1 LNHDA and CDR2 SQIVND (reference sequence). The CDR3 region is CASSGSGGVNEQFF. CDR3 coding DNA: TGTGCCAGTAGTGGTAGCGGTGGGGTGAATGAGCAGTTCTTC. Variable domain in full (rest from reference TRBV19 and TRBJ2-1): DGGITQSPKYLFRKEGQNVTLSCEQNLNHDAMYWYRQDPGQGLRLIYYSQIVNDFQKGDIAEGYSVSREKKESFPLTVTSAQKNPTAFYLCASSGSGGVNEQFFGPGTRLTVL.

CDR3 coding DNA: TGTGCCAGTAGGCCTCCGGGACAGGGAGGGCCGAATGAAAAACTGTTTTTT. As protein: CASRPPGQGGPNEKLFF. V is TRBV19 and J is TRBJ1-4; TRBD1 matches at 9 bases. The CDR3 is made up of 17 amino acids. CDR1 and CDR2 (germline): LNHDA, SQIVND (reference sequence). With V trimmed by 6 bases and J by 5 bases, 13 bases remained unmatched.

In this sample, this clone turned up once. The junction differs from germline at one of its ends, possibly a read error. This chain connects TRBV7-7 to TRBJ1-5; D call uncertain. The CDR3 contains 15 residues. Germline loops: CDR1 SSHAT, CDR2 FNYEAQ (reference sequence). CDR3 region: CASSLQSGLNQPQHF. The DNA of the CDR3 is TGTGCTAGCAGCTTACAGTCAGGCCTAAATCAGCCCCAGCATTTT.

The V gene is TRBV19, the J gene TRBJ1-5; D unresolved. Germline CDR1 and CDR2: LNHDA and SQIVND (reference sequence). The CDR3 spans 12 residues. The germline V and J ends were trimmed by 6 bases and 6 bases, with 9 bases remaining between them. Here the CDR3 DNA reads TGTGCCAGTAGGAGATATTCTCAGCCCCAGCATTTT. Translating gives CASRRYSQPQHF. The full variable domain, completed using reference TRBV19 and TRBJ1-5, is DGGITQSPKYLFRKEGQNVTLSCEQNLNHDAMYWYRQDPGQGLRLIYYSQIVNDFQKGDIAEGYSVSREKKESFPLTVTSAQKNPTAFYLCASRRYSQPQHFGDGTRLSIL.

The V gene is TRBV20-1, the J gene TRBJ1-2; 9 nucleotides line up with TRBD1. The ends lost 5 bases at V and 9 bases at J; junction bases unmatched: 4. The CDR3 is 11 amino acids. The germline gives CDR1 DFQATT, CDR2 SNEGSKA (reference sequence). The CDR3, as DNA: TGCAGTGCTCGGGACAGGGAGCGCTACACCTTC. Protein: CSARDRERYTF.

This clone showed up just once. The rearrangement links TRBV10-1 to TRBJ2-7; a weak D match, TRBD2 (5 bases). This CDR3 is 14 amino acids long. Germline CDR1 WNHNN, CDR2 SYGVQD (reference sequence). V lost 5 bases to trimming and J lost 1 base, with 12 bases between them. CDR3 loop: CASSQAGRSYEQYF. The CDR3 DNA sequence: TGCGCCAGCAGTCAGGCGGGCCGGTCCTACGAGCAGTACTTC.

The rearrangement uses TRBV4-3 and TRBJ1-2, with 7 bases lining up with TRBD1. V was clipped by 4 bases and J by 4 bases; unmatched bases: 9. Per germline, CDR1 LGHNA and CDR2 YSLEER. The CDR3 is made up of 15 amino acids. CDR3 loop: CASSRETGTAYGYTF. The CDR3 DNA follows: TGCGCCAGCAGCCGAGAGACAGGGACGGCCTATGGCTACACCTTC.

The V call is TRBV7-9, the J call TRBJ1-1, with D tentatively TRBD1 (5 bases). Germline values: CDR1 SEHNR, CDR2 FQNEAQ (reference sequence). The CDR3 has 14 amino acids. V lost 1 base, J lost 5 bases, and 11 bases lay in between. The CDR3 spells CASSLGVGGTEAFF. CDR3 in DNA: TGTGCCAGCAGCTTAGGAGTGGGGGGAACTGAAGCTTTCTTT.

In this sample, this clone turned up once. The chain uses TRBV7-9 and TRBJ2-1, with D perhaps matching TRBD2 (6 bases). Between the trimmed V and J ends, which lost 0 bases and 6 bases, there was a span of 12 bases. The CDR3 runs 15 residues. The germline CDR1 and CDR2 sequences are SEHNR and FQNEAQ (reference sequence). In nucleotides, the CDR3 is TGTGCCAGCAGCTTAGCGGAGGGTGATAGCAATGAGCAGTTCTTC. This codes for CASSLAEGDSNEQFF.

The chain links TRBV3-1 (or the pseudogene TRBV3-2) to TRBJ2-2, with 12 nucleotides matching TRBD2. The CDR3 loop spans 16 amino acids. Germline trimming cut 4 bases from V and 7 bases from J; bases unmatched to any gene: 7. CDR1 and CDR2 from the germline V gene are LGHDT and YNNKEL (reference sequence). CDR3 sequence reads: CASSPRLAGVFGELFF. The CDR3 DNA sequence: TGTGCCAGCAGCCCCCGACTAGCGGGGGTTTTCGGGGAGCTGTTTTTT.

The chain links TRBV6-4 to TRBJ2-3; 13 positions agree with TRBD2. Per germline, CDR1 MRHNA and CDR2 SNTAGT. The CDR3 totals 17 residues. Trimming took 6 bases from V and 0 from J; bases not matched to a gene: 6. CDR3 sequence (DNA): TGTGCCAGCAGCCCTGGGACTAGCGGGATAAGCACAGATACGCAGTATTTT. Translation: CASSPGTSGISTDTQYF.

The genes are TRBV4-3 and TRBJ2-2; D ambiguous. CDR3 length: 15 residues. Trimming took 0 bases from V and 6 from J, leaving 11 bases between them. In germline, CDR1 is LGHNA, CDR2 YSLEER. CDR3 nucleotide sequence: TGCGCCAGCAGCCAAGATCGTGTTGGCCCCGGGGAGCTGTTTTTT. Its translation is CASSQDRVGPGELFF.